These T cell receptor beta chains were read from a single sample in a study of cytomegalovirus exposure and HLA in healthy donors. Assay: immunoSEQ multiplex PCR; the TCRdb copy retains only in-frame clones and omits some. The sample has roughly 98,000 clones; over 75% are singletons. Sequencing was performed on PBMCs. The origin of the receptors is a man in his forties in good health and CMV-seronegative. Both conserved end residues are part of each CDR3. Each record gives: D gene, V gene, clone size, J gene, CDR3 DNA, CDR3 protein. A D gene is named only where the DNA matches it firmly. Not all rows give a size; the values are once, few, many and, for expanded clones, a class.

TRBD1	TRBV6-6	NA	TRBJ1-5	TGTGCCAGCAGTTACGGGACAGGAGGCAGTCAGCCCCAGCATTTT	CASSYGTGGSQPQHF
NA	TRBV6-1	NA	TRBJ1-1	TGTGCCAGCAGTGAAGGTACCAGGGGAACTGAAGCTTTCTTT	CASSEGTRGTEAFF
NA	TRBV27	NA	TRBJ2-2	TGTGCCAGCACCCTATTCGGGGCGGGAGGGGAGCTGTTTTTT	CASTLFGAGGELFF
NA	TRBV28	few	TRBJ1-4	TGTGCCAGCAGTTTAATTGGTGGAGGGGAAAAACTGTTTTTT	CASSLIGGGEKLFF
NA	TRBV6-5	NA	TRBJ2-7	TGTGCCAGCAGTTATACAGGCTCCTACGAGCAGTACTTC	CASSYTGSYEQYF
NA	TRBV28	NA	TRBJ1-1	TGTGCCAGCAGTTTAGTCGGCGGGGTCCTCGGCAACACTGAAGCTTTCTTT	CASSLVGGVLGNTEAFF
TRBD1	TRBV11-2	NA	TRBJ1-1	TGTGCCAGCAGCTTCCTACAGGGGGGAGATGAAGCTTTCTTT	CASSFLQGGDEAFF
TRBD1	TRBV7-9	NA	TRBJ2-7	TGTGCCAGCAGCTTAGGGACAGGGGACGGGTGGTACTTC	CASSLGTGDGWYF
NA	TRBV5-6	NA	TRBJ1-1	TGTGCCAGCAGCTCCTTGACAGGGAACACTGAAGCTTTCTTT	CASSSLTGNTEAFF
TRBD2	TRBV5-1	NA	TRBJ2-2	TGCGCCAGCAGTCCGGGAGGACTAGCGGGAGTTGCTGGGGAGCTGTTTTTT	CASSPGGLAGVAGELFF
NA	TRBV28	NA	TRBJ1-5	TGTGCCAGCAGTCGGAAGGGGTTATTCAATCAGCCCCAGCATTTT	CASSRKGLFNQPQHF
TRBD2	TRBV19	NA	TRBJ2-5	TGTGCCAGTAGTATAGTTAGCGGGATCAGCAAAGAGACCCAGTACTTC	CASSIVSGISKETQYF
NA	TRBV5-1	NA	TRBJ2-2	TGCGCCAGCAGCTTCGGGGTAGGTGGCACCGGGGAGCTGTTTTTT	CASSFGVGGTGELFF
TRBD1	TRBV5-1	NA	TRBJ2-1	TGCGCCAGCAGCTTGACGGGACAGCGGAGCTCCTACAATGAGCAGTTCTTC	CASSLTGQRSSYNEQFF
TRBD1	TRBV6-1	NA	TRBJ2-3	TGTGCCAGCAAGATGACAGGGGGCGGTTTGGATACGCAGTATTTT	CASKMTGGGLDTQYF
NA	TRBV29-1	NA	TRBJ2-3	TGCAGCGTTGGAACGGGAGTATTT	CSVGTGVF
NA	TRBV13	few	TRBJ1-3	TGTGCCAGCAGCCGGTTGGGACACTCTGGAAACACCATATATTTT	CASSRLGHSGNTIYF
NA	TRBV6-5	many	TRBJ2-2	TGTGCCAGCAGTGCCGGGAAACACGGGGAGCTGTTTTTT	CASSAGKHGELFF
TRBD2	TRBV28	NA	TRBJ2-7	TGTGCCAGTAATAGCGGGAGCACCGAGCAGTACTTC	CASNSGSTEQYF
TRBD2	TRBV18	NA	TRBJ2-7	TGTGCCAGCTCCCAATTTAAAGTAGCGGGAGTCCACGAGCAGTACTTC	CASSQFKVAGVHEQYF
NA	TRBV5-4	NA	TRBJ1-2	TGTGCCAGCAGTGAACTCCGGGACACCTATGGCTACACCTTC	CASSELRDTYGYTF
NA	TRBV7-2	NA	TRBJ2-4	TGTGCCAGCAGCTTAGTAAGGCTCCCGAGGGACATTCAGTACTTC	CASSLVRLPRDIQYF
NA	TRBV27	NA	TRBJ1-6	TGTGCCAGCAGTCTGCAGGGTGGAAAAAATTCACCCCTCCACTTT	CASSLQGGKNSPLHF
NA	TRBV5-1	NA	TRBJ2-5	TGCGCCAGCAGCGCCGGACTGCAAGAGACCCAGTACTTC	CASSAGLQETQYF
TRBD2	TRBV6-4	NA	TRBJ2-2	TGTGCCAGCAGTGACTCGGTAGCGGGGACCGGGGAGCTGTTTTTT	CASSDSVAGTGELFF
TRBD1	TRBV7-9	NA	TRBJ2-3	TGTGCCAGCAGCTTAAGTTCCATGGGGACAGGGAATACGCAGTATTTT	CASSLSSMGTGNTQYF
NA	TRBV7-9	few	TRBJ2-7	TGTGCCAGCAGCTCGCGAGGGACATACTCCTACGAGCAGTACTTC	CASSSRGTYSYEQYF
NA	TRBV5-1	once	TRBJ2-7	TGCGCCAGCAGCTTTCGTAGGGGATCATCCGAGCAGTACTTC	CASSFRRGSSEQYF
NA	TRBV28	NA	TRBJ1-2	TGTGCCAGCCACGGGAACTATGGCTACACCTTC	CASHGNYGYTF
TRBD2	TRBV28	NA	TRBJ2-5	TGTGCCAGCAGTTTTTCTAGCGGGAGCTTAGAGACCCAGTACTTC	CASSFSSGSLETQYF
NA	TRBV7-6	NA	TRBJ1-2	TGTGCCAGCAGCTTAGGTGCAGGGATTGGCTACACCTTC	CASSLGAGIGYTF
NA	TRBV5-1	many	TRBJ1-3	TGCGCCAGCAGCTTGGAGGGGCAGGGCCTATATTTT	CASSLEGQGLYF